These 8 T cell receptor beta chains came from one sample sequenced in a study of blood T cell repertoires in COVID-19. The table came from immunoSEQ multiplex PCR; TCRdb's copy has only in-frame clones and leaves some out. This sample carries roughly 220,000 clones, 75% to 90% of them seen once, and the ten largest clones take more than 3%. Sequencing was carried out using PBMCs or T cells enriched from blood (not recorded which). These receptors all come from a woman younger than 35 in a cohort exposed to, infected with or recovered from COVID-19 (not recorded which).

The rearrangement uses TRBV11-2 and TRBJ1-2; no reliable D call. V lost 0 bases and J lost 8, with 10 bases in between. The CDR3 is 13 amino acids. Germline V gene sequence: CDR1 SGHAT, CDR2 FQNNGV. The CDR3 reads CASSLDLSGGYTF. Here the CDR3 DNA reads TGTGCCAGCAGCTTAGACCTCAGTGGCGGCTACACCTTC. The entire variable domain, with the rest obtained from reference TRBV11-2 and TRBJ1-2, is as follows: EAGVAQSPRYKIIEKRQSVAFWCNPISGHATLYWYQQILGQGPKLLIQFQNNGVVDDSQLPKDRFSAERLKGVDSTLKIQPAKLEDSAVYLCASSLDLSGGYTFGSGTRLTVV.

This chain links TRBV5-1 with TRBJ2-1; the D gene is possibly TRBD1 (6 bases). V was clipped by 4 bases and J by 3 bases, with 11 bases between them. This CDR3 has 14 residues. Germline lookup yields CDR1 SGHRS and CDR2 YFSETQ. The CDR3 sequence is CASSEGDVYNEQFF. In DNA, the CDR3 is TGCGCCAGCAGCGAGGGGGACGTCTACAATGAGCAGTTCTTC.

The chain employs TRBV7-9 and TRBJ1-4; a possible D gene is TRBD1 (5 bases). V was trimmed by 7 bases and J by 7 bases, leaving 13 bases between them. CDR3 length: 13 residues. Per the germline V gene, CDR1 is SEHNR and CDR2 is FQNEAQ (reference sequence). The CDR3 sequence: CASNQGLVEKLFF. CDR3 in DNA: TGTGCCAGCAACCAGGGATTGGTTGAAAAACTGTTTTTT.

This clone was seen only once. The rearrangement uses TRBV10-1 and TRBJ2-7, with D perhaps TRBD2 (6 bases). Germline V gene sequence: CDR1 WNHNN, CDR2 SYGVQD (reference sequence). V lost 8 bases, J lost 0 bases, and 14 bases lay in between. This CDR3 is 14 amino acids long. The CDR3 region is CASSLGGDSYEQYF. The CDR3 DNA is TGCGCCAGCTCCCTCGGCGGGGACTCCTACGAGCAGTACTTC.

The chain employs TRBV2 and TRBJ1-1; D possibly corresponds to TRBD1 (6 bases). V was shortened by 4 bases and J by 1 base, with 7 bases between the two germline ends. Germline assignment: CDR1 SNHLY and CDR2 FYNNEI. CDR3 length: 13 residues. The CDR3 spells CASSGDKNTEAFF. The DNA of the CDR3 is TGTGCCAGCAGTGGGGACAAGAACACTGAAGCTTTCTTT.

This clone has a single count. This rearrangement joins TRBV7-6 to TRBJ2-6, with D perhaps TRBD2 (7 bases). Germline V gene lookup returns CDR1 SGHVS and CDR2 FNYEAQ. V shed 4 bases and J shed 1 base, with 14 bases lying between them. This CDR3 contains 17 residues. CDR3 bases: TGTGCCAGCAGCTCACAGGGAGGGCTTTCTGGGGCCAACGTCCTGACTTTC. The encoded protein is CASSSQGGLSGANVLTF.

J is TRBJ1-1 and V is TRBV11-2; D gene unclear. Germline lookup yields CDR1 SGHAT and CDR2 FQNNGV. This CDR3 comprises 13 residues. V was trimmed by 5 bases and J by 0 bases, leaving 7 bases between them. In nucleotides, the CDR3 is TGTGCCAGCAGCCAGTTTTTGAACACTGAAGCTTTCTTT. This codes for CASSQFLNTEAFF. Variable domain in full (rest from reference TRBV11-2 and TRBJ1-1): EAGVAQSPRYKIIEKRQSVAFWCNPISGHATLYWYQQILGQGPKLLIQFQNNGVVDDSQLPKDRFSAERLKGVDSTLKIQPAKLEDSAVYLCASSQFLNTEAFFGQGTRLTVV.

The chain is built from TRBV6-5 and TRBJ1-3; D remains unclear. V was clipped by 4 bases and J by 2 bases, with 3 bases between them. The CDR3 is 12 residues long. Germline CDR1 is MNHEY and CDR2 is SVGAGI. The CDR3 DNA follows: TGTGCCAGCAGTTTAACTGGAAACACCATATATTTT. Its protein is CASSLTGNTIYF.